This TCR beta chain was observed in a study of blood T cell repertoires in COVID-19. In the study's own analysis: Estimates of nucleated cell counts were drawn from the amplification of reference gene primers. Produced via immunoSEQ multiplex PCR; TCRdb's table is partial and in-frame only. The DNA was the basis for D and trimming; V, J and clone size are from that table. The sample shows more than 60,000 clones, approximately 85% of them seen only once. V trimming: 3 bases; J trimming: 0 bases; junction bases outside the gene matches: 4. This CDR3 is built from 16 residues. Germline-derived CDR1 and CDR2 are MNHNS and SASEGT.

The sequence derives from a human donor in a cohort sampled during active COVID-19. The source material was peripheral blood. The chain joins TRBV6-1 to TRBJ1-4, with 7 nucleotides matching TRBD1. For the CDR3, the DNA is TGTGCCAGCAGTGACGCTCAGGGGGCAACTAATGAAAAACTGTTTTTT. This gives the protein CASSDAQGATNEKLFF.